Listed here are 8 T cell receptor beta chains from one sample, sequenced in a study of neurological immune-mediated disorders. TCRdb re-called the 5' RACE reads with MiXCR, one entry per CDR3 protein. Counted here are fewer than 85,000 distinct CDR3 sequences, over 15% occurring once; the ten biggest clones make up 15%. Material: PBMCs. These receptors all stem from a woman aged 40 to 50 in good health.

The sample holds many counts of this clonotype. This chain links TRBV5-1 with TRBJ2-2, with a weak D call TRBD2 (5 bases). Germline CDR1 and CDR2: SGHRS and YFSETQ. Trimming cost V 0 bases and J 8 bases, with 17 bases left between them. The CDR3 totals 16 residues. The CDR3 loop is CASSLVMGPSTGELFF. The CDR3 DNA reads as TGCGCCAGCAGCTTGGTGATGGGCCCTAGCACAGGGGAGCTGTTTTTT.

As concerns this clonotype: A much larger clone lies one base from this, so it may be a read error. In nucleotides, the CDR3 is TGTGCCAGCAGCCATCAAGGGGCATGGCGAGGCGAAGAGACCCAGTACTTC. Its translation is CASSHQGAWRGEETQYF. This rearrangement joins TRBV3-1 to TRBJ2-5, with D perhaps matching TRBD1 (5 bases). Germline CDR1 and CDR2: LGHDT and YNNKEL (reference sequence). CDR3 size: 17 residues. Trimming took 3 bases from V and 3 from J, leaving 20 bases between them.

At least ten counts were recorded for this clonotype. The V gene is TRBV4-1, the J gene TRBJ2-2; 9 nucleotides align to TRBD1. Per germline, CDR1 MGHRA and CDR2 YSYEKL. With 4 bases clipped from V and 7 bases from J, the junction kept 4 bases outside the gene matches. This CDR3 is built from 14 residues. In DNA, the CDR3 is TGCGCCAGCAGCCCCTACAGGGGGCTCGGGGAGCTGTTTTTT. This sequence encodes CASSPYRGLGELFF.

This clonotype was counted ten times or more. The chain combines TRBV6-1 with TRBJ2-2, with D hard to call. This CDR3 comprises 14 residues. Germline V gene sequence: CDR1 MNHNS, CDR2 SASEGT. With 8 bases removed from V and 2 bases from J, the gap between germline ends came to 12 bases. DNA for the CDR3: TGTGCCAGCGTATTCCGGCAAAACACCGGGGAGCTGTTTTTT. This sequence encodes CASVFRQNTGELFF.

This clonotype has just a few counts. Written as DNA, the CDR3 is TGCGCCAGCAGCGGCGGGGCCGGTTACGAGCAGTACTTC. This encodes CASSGGAGYEQYF. The chain carries TRBV5-1 and TRBJ2-7, with D possibly TRBD2 on 6 matching bases. Trimming removed 4 bases at V and 4 bases at J, with 12 bases between. There are 13 residues in the CDR3. Germline V gene lookup returns CDR1 SGHRS and CDR2 YFSETQ.

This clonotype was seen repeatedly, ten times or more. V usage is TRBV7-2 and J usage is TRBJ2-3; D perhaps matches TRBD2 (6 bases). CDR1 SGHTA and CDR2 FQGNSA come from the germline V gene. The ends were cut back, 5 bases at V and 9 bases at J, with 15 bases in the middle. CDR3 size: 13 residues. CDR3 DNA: TGTGCCAGCAGCCCGAGGGAGGAATCCACGCAGTATTTT. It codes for CASSPREESTQYF.

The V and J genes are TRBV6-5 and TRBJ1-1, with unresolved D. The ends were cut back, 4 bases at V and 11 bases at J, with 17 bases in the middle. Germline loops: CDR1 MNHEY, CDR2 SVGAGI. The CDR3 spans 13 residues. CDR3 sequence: CASSSRFRIDAFF. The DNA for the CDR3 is TGTGCCAGCAGTTCCCGGTTCAGGATTGATGCTTTCTTT.

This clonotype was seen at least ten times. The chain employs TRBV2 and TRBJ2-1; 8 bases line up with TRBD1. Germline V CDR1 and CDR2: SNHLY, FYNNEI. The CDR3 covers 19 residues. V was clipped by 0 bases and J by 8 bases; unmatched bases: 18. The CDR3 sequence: CASSEATWTGKDSRDEQFF. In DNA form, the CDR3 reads TGTGCCAGCAGTGAAGCGACCTGGACAGGGAAGGATTCTAGGGATGAGCAGTTCTTC.